This T cell receptor (beta chain) was sequenced for a study of radiotherapy plus CTLA-4 blockade in lung cancer. Germline V lookup: CDR1 MNHEY, CDR2 SMNVEV (reference sequence). With 4 bases removed from V and 0 bases from J, the gap between germline ends came to 24 bases. The CDR3 has 20 residues. Sequencing was performed with immunoSEQ multiplex PCR; in TCRdb, only in-frame clones are kept and a portion is missing. The table lists 90,000 to 150,000 clones, more than 65% of them singletons. V is TRBV27 and J is TRBJ1-4, with D perhaps TRBD1 (5 bases). The input for sequencing was peripheral blood, taken from a patient treated with radiotherapy plus ipilimumab. This clonotype was obtained from a human donor with non-small cell lung cancer who had a partial response to radiotherapy plus ipilimumab. CDR3 sequence: CASSYLARRRGRATNEKLFF. CDR3 nucleotide sequence: TGTGCCAGCAGTTACCTCGCTCGTCGGAGGGGACGTGCAACTAATGAAAAACTGTTTTTT.